Sequencing of this T cell receptor beta chain was carried out in a study of cytomegalovirus exposure and HLA in healthy donors. Produced via immunoSEQ multiplex PCR; TCRdb's table is partial and in-frame only. Counted here are about 88,000 clones, about four fifths occurring once; the ten biggest clones make up 9.5% to 13%. Study-wide points: Both high specificity and high sensitivity reportedly marked the classifier's diagnosis of cytomegalovirus status. Some public TCRs appeared in many individuals, while most sequences were rare. It was around 160 TCR beta chains that were listed as cytomegalovirus-associated.

This clone showed up just a few times. The antigen is unknown. The sample comprised PBMCs. The receptor comes from a woman between 18 and 29 years old in good health and CMV-seropositive.

CDR3 residues: CASRYDRRTYEQYF. The CDR3 coding sequence is TGTGCCAGCAGGTACGACAGACGTACCTACGAGCAGTACTTC. This chain uses TRBV9 with TRBJ2-7, with D tentatively TRBD1 (5 bases). Germline CDR1 reads SGDLS; CDR2 reads YYNGEE. Trimming removed 5 bases from V and 2 bases from J, with 14 bases in between. The CDR3 totals 14 residues.